This note documents a single T cell receptor (beta chain) sequence. Antigen: not known. The data were taken from a study of graft-versus-host responses after intestinal transplantation. Study-wide context: Each recipient received a multivisceral, liver-intestinal, or isolated intestinal graft. All recipients were given anti-thymocyte globulin induction, and tacrolimus and steroids were then administered for three to four years.

The junction had 8 bases not matched to a gene; V was cut back by 4 bases and J by 1 base. The germline V gene encodes CDR1 SGHDT and CDR2 YYEEEE. The CDR3 contains 18 residues. Study observations and caveats: Early post-transplant HvG declines showed an association with peak circulating GvH clone levels.

Method: immunoSEQ multiplex PCR; TCRdb's copy keeps in-frame clones and lacks some. This sample has fewer than 9,500 clones; 85% to 95% occur once, and the top ten carry around 1.4%. The chain joins TRBV5-6 to TRBJ2-2; 12 positions match TRBD2. The receptor comes from a human patient who received an intestinal transplant, so some T cells may come from the graft donor. The sample here was PBMCs, taken roughly 32 days after intestinal transplant. DNA of the CDR3: TGTGCCAGCAGCCCTTCCGGGACTAGCGGGTGGAACACCGGGGAGCTGTTTTTT. Amino acids: CASSPSGTSGWNTGELFF. The whole variable domain, remainder taken from reference TRBV5-6 and TRBJ2-2, is DAGVTQSPTHLIKTRGQQVTLRCSPKSGHDTVSWYQQALGQGPQFIFQYYEEEERQRGNFPDRFSGHQFPNYSSELNVNALLLGDSALYLCASSPSGTSGWNTGELFFGEGSRLTVL.